The 20 T cell receptor beta chains below all came from one sample that was sequenced in a study of cytomegalovirus exposure and HLA in healthy donors. Primers: 60 Vbeta forward and 13 Jbeta reverse. Libraries were prepared by immunoSEQ multiplex PCR; TCRdb keeps only in-frame clonotypes and omits some of them. The data hold over 100,000 clones, with around 81% observed a single time. The sequenced sample was PBMCs. The receptor set was obtained from a woman younger than 45 in good health and CMV-seronegative.

This rearrangement joins TRBV28 to TRBJ2-1, with TRBD2 matching 8 bases. The CDR3 consists of 15 residues. Germline values: CDR1 MDHEN, CDR2 SYDVKM. V was clipped by 7 bases and J by 7 bases; unmatched bases: 12. The CDR3 DNA follows: TGTGCCAGCACCGACCCCGGGAGGGTGGGGAATGAGCAGTTCTTC. Translation: CASTDPGRVGNEQFF.

The V gene is TRBV5-4, the J gene TRBJ2-7; TRBD1 matches at 7 bases. J gave up 2 bases and V 4 bases, and 6 bases lay outside the gene matches. CDR3 length equals 14 residues. Germline CDR1 reads SGHNT; CDR2 reads YYREEE (reference sequence). DNA for the CDR3: TGTGCCAGCAGCAGGGACAGTTCTGCCTACGAGCAGTACTTC. This sequence encodes CASSRDSSAYEQYF.

This chain's CDR3 is CASSPGVGSGEQFF. DNA of the CDR3: TGTGCCAGCTCACCCGGGGTAGGCTCGGGGGAGCAGTTCTTC. This sequence joins TRBV18 and TRBJ2-1; D perhaps matches TRBD2 (5 bases). With 3 bases removed from V and 10 bases from J, the gap between germline ends came to 16 bases. Germline loops: CDR1 KGHSH, CDR2 LQKENI. The CDR3 consists of 14 residues.

The chain uses TRBV5-1 and TRBJ2-5; possible D gene TRBD2, 5 bases. The DNA end is a closer match to TRBJ2-7, so the J assignment may be wrong. This CDR3 region has 14 residues. Germline assignment: CDR1 SGHRS and CDR2 YFSETQ. The CDR3 sequence is CASSSPGIRYEQYF. In nucleotides, the CDR3 is TGCGCCAGCAGCTCCCCGGGAATTCGCTACGAGCAGTACTTC.

This clone showed up just once. The chain links TRBV5-1 to TRBJ2-7; TRBD2 aligns across 8 bases. CDR3 length equals 15 residues. V gave up 4 bases and J gave up 4 bases; unmatched junction bases: 10. The germline gives CDR1 SGHRS, CDR2 YFSETQ. The CDR3 loop reads CASSPDSGILYEQYF. CDR3 in DNA: TGCGCCAGCAGCCCGGATAGCGGGATACTATACGAGCAGTACTTC. The full variable domain, rest sourced from reference TRBV5-1 and TRBJ2-7, is KAGVTQTPRYLIKTRGQQVTLSCSPISGHRSVSWYQQTPGQGLQFLFEYFSETQRNKGNFPGRFSGRQFSNSRSEMNVSTLELGDSALYLCASSPDSGILYEQYFGPGTRLTVT.

The chain employs TRBV11-2 and TRBJ2-7; TRBD1 agrees at 8 bases. The CDR3 is 15 residues long. The germline V gene encodes CDR1 SGHAT and CDR2 FQNNGV. V lost 5 bases to trimming and J lost 5 bases; unmatched junction nucleotides: 11. The CDR3 here is CASSLRTGTYDEQYF. CDR3 bases: TGTGCCAGCAGCCTGAGGACAGGGACTTACGACGAGCAGTACTTC.

J is TRBJ2-1 and V is TRBV6-1; 7 bases line up with TRBD2. Germline loops: CDR1 MNHNS, CDR2 SASEGT. The CDR3 has 14 amino acids. Losses at the gene ends were 7 bases for V and 9 bases for J; bases not matched to a gene: 12. CDR3 loop: CASMGGRERGEQFF. The CDR3 DNA is TGTGCCAGCATGGGTGGGCGGGAGCGGGGTGAGCAGTTCTTC.

This sequence joins TRBV5-4 and TRBJ2-3, with a weak D call TRBD1 (6 bases). Germline assignment: CDR1 SGHNT and CDR2 YYREEE (reference sequence). There are 15 residues in the CDR3. The V end was cut by 0 bases, the J end by 0 bases, with 8 bases between. Written as DNA, the CDR3 is TGTGCCAGCAGCTTGGGACAGGCGAGCACAGATACGCAGTATTTT. Protein product: CASSLGQASTDTQYF.

The gene calls are TRBV7-9 and TRBJ2-3; TRBD2 aligns across 8 bases. The CDR3 is 16 amino acids. Germline V gene lookup returns CDR1 SEHNR and CDR2 FQNEAQ (reference sequence). The junction had 9 bases not matched to a gene; V was cut back by 6 bases and J by 1 base. The CDR3: CASSPREGRGTDTQYF. Here the CDR3 DNA reads TGTGCCAGCAGTCCACGGGAGGGCCGTGGCACAGATACGCAGTATTTT.

The chain links TRBV28 to TRBJ1-3; D is undetermined. The germline CDR1 and CDR2 sequences are MDHEN and SYDVKM. V lost 2 bases and J 0 bases, leaving 8 bases between the germline ends. The CDR3 loop spans 15 amino acids. The CDR3 DNA follows: TGTGCCAGCAGTTTAGACTGGAGCTCTGGAAACACCATATATTTT. Its translation is CASSLDWSSGNTIYF.

This chain uses TRBV7-3 with TRBJ2-3; 9 positions agree with TRBD1. The germline gives CDR1 SGHTA, CDR2 FQGTGA. This CDR3 has 17 amino acids. V shed 3 bases, J shed 6 bases, and the junction held 13 bases outside the gene matches. CDR3 loop: CASSLQGTGKILDTQYF. The CDR3 DNA follows: TGTGCCAGCAGCTTGCAGGGGACAGGGAAAATCTTGGATACGCAGTATTTT.

The CDR3 spells CASRRQGNTEAFF. The CDR3 DNA is TGTGCCAGCAGACGACAGGGGAACACTGAAGCTTTCTTT. V is TRBV5-4 and J is TRBJ1-1, with 7 bases aligning to TRBD1. CDR1 and CDR2 (germline): SGHNT, YYREEE (reference sequence). CDR3 length equals 13 residues. V was clipped by 5 bases and J by 1 base; unmatched bases: 2.

The V and J genes are TRBV11-2 and TRBJ1-2; the D is unclear. Trimming left V 1 base short and J 0 bases short, with 3 bases between. The CDR3 has 13 amino acids. Germline V gene sequence: CDR1 SGHAT, CDR2 FQNNGV. Here the CDR3 reads CASSLAANYGYTF. The CDR3 nucleotides read TGTGCCAGCAGCTTAGCCGCTAACTATGGCTACACCTTC.

The chain has TRBV29-1 and TRBJ1-3, with TRBD1 matching over 7 bases. The CDR3 is 12 amino acids. In germline, CDR1 is SQVTM, CDR2 ANQGSEA. Here the CDR3 DNA reads TGCGCGGGACAGAGCTCTGGAAACACCATATATTTT. Translation gives CAGQSSGNTIYF. The full variable domain, in which reference TRBV29-1 and TRBJ1-3 provide the parts outside the CDR3, is SAVISQKPSRDICQRGTSLTIQCQVDSQVTMMFWYRQQPGQSLTLIATANQGSEATYESGFVIDKFPISRPNLTFSTLTVSNMSPEDSSIYLCAGQSSGNTIYFGEGSWLTVV.

V gene TRBV12-5 combines with J gene TRBJ1-4; the match to TRBD1 covers 8 bases. CDR3 length: 15 residues. The V segment lost 6 bases and the J segment 5 bases; nucleotides outside the gene matches: 8. In germline, CDR1 is LGHNT, CDR2 FRNRAP. The CDR3 bases are TGTGCTAGTGGCCGTCCGGGACAGGCGAATGAAAAACTGTTTTTT. Protein sequence: CASGRPGQANEKLFF.

The chain links TRBV18 to TRBJ2-4; a weak D match, TRBD1 (6 bases). The CDR3 runs to 15 residues. The ends were cut back, 6 bases at V and 6 bases at J, with 18 bases in the middle. CDR1 and CDR2 from the germline V gene are KGHSH and LQKENI. The DNA for the CDR3 is TGTGCCAGCTCTCGGGACACCAACGGCGGAAACATTCAGTACTTC. This gives the protein CASSRDTNGGNIQYF.

This clone was detected a few times. The rearrangement links TRBV29-1 to TRBJ2-7, with a weak D call TRBD1 (6 bases). This CDR3 has 11 amino acids. Germline-derived CDR1 and CDR2 are SQVTM and ANQGSEA. The V and J ends lost 1 base and 6 bases respectively, with 7 bases between them. The CDR3 sequence is CSVEGGGEQYF. For the CDR3, the DNA is TGCAGCGTTGAAGGAGGGGGCGAGCAGTACTTC.

The chain uses TRBV4-3 and TRBJ2-3; D possibly corresponds to TRBD2 (6 bases). Between the trimmed V and J ends, which lost 2 bases and 2 bases, there was a span of 14 bases. From germline, CDR1 is LGHNA and CDR2 YSLEER. This CDR3 spans 16 amino acids. This chain's CDR3 is CASSQRVAAVTDTQYF. CDR3 in DNA: TGCGCCAGCAGCCAAAGGGTAGCGGCCGTCACAGATACGCAGTATTTT.

V is TRBV19 and J is TRBJ2-3; the D is unclear. CDR1 and CDR2 from the germline V gene are LNHDA and SQIVND (reference sequence). V was trimmed by 2 bases and J by 2 bases, leaving 8 bases between them. The CDR3 length is 14 residues. CDR3 sequence (DNA): TGTGCCAGTAGTATAACAGCCTCCACAGATACGCAGTATTTT. Translating gives CASSITASTDTQYF.

This clone appeared once. The chain uses TRBV5-1 and TRBJ2-6; 8 bases match TRBD1. Germline V CDR1 and CDR2: SGHRS, YFSETQ. The CDR3 runs 16 residues. V lost 0 bases and J lost 1; bases outside the gene matches: 0. The CDR3 DNA follows: TGCGCCAGCAGCTTGGGACAGGGGTCTGGGGCCAACGTCCTGACTTTC. As protein: CASSLGQGSGANVLTF.